This is a list of T cell receptor beta chains from one sample in a study of cytomegalovirus exposure and HLA in healthy donors. Clones were read by immunoSEQ multiplex PCR, and TCRdb kept only the in-frame ones, dropping some. The table includes about 80,000 clones, 75% to 90% detected once. The material sequenced was PBMCs. These receptors all stem from a man aged 50 or older in good health and CMV-seropositive. Both conserved end residues are part of each CDR3. A D gene is named only where the DNA matches it firmly. Size is omitted from some rows. Given values are once, few, many or a class for expanded clones.

v_gene	len	j_gene	d_gene	abundance	CDR3aa	CDR3nt
TRBV5-5	14	TRBJ2-7	-	-	CASSLVPGHYEQYF	TGTGCCAGCAGCTTGGTCCCAGGCCACTACGAGCAGTACTTC
TRBV12-5	13	TRBJ1-4	-	once	CASGLNSGEKLFF	TGTGCTAGTGGTTTAAACAGCGGAGAAAAACTGTTTTTT
TRBV11-1	14	TRBJ2-7	TRBD2	-	CASSLASGLYEQYF	TGTGCCAGCAGCTTAGCTAGCGGGCTCTACGAGCAGTACTTC
TRBV7-9	16	TRBJ2-1	TRBD2	-	CSSSLPGLAGGNEQFF	TGTTCCAGCAGCTTACCGGGACTAGCGGGAGGTAATGAGCAGTTCTTC
TRBV2	16	TRBJ1-6	-	-	CASRPGGGSYNSPLHF	TGTGCCAGCCGGCCAGGAGGAGGATCCTATAATTCACCCCTCCACTTT
TRBV2	12	TRBJ2-5	-	few	CASGSGQRTQYF	TGTGCCAGCGGGTCGGGACAACGGACCCAGTACTTC
TRBV5-1	13	TRBJ2-1	-	-	CASSVTSNNEQFF	TGCGCCAGCAGCGTCACAAGTAACAATGAGCAGTTCTTC
TRBV12-5	15	TRBJ2-7	TRBD1	-	CASALGGTGLYEQYF	TGTGCTAGTGCCCTGGGTGGGACAGGGCTATACGAGCAGTACTTC
TRBV15	18	TRBJ2-3	TRBD2	-	CATSRDYGPAGGSDTQYF	TGTGCCACCAGCAGAGATTATGGGCCGGCGGGAGGTTCAGATACGCAGTATTTT
TRBV7-8	16	TRBJ1-4	TRBD1	-	CASSLGNRGSGEKLFF	TGTGCCAGCAGCTTAGGGAACAGGGGGAGTGGTGAAAAACTGTTTTTT
TRBV2	18	TRBJ2-2	-	-	CASNHPVSKPYLTGELFF	TGTGCCAGCAACCACCCCGTGTCGAAGCCCTACCTCACCGGGGAGCTGTTTTTT
TRBV5-1	14	TRBJ2-3	TRBD2	once	CASGTSGSTDTQYF	TGCGCCAGCGGGACTAGCGGAAGCACAGATACGCAGTATTTT
TRBV27	14	TRBJ2-2	-	-	CASSLILRAGELFF	TGTGCCAGCAGTTTAATATTGAGGGCCGGGGAGCTGTTTTTT
TRBV30	14	TRBJ1-2	-	-	CAWSSAFGQERHTF	TGTGCCTGGAGTTCAGCCTTCGGACAAGAAAGACACACCTTC
TRBV7-8	18	TRBJ2-1	TRBD2	-	CASSHTLRGSGSLNEQFF	TGTGCCAGCAGCCATACCCTTAGAGGTAGCGGGAGTCTCAATGAGCAGTTCTTC
TRBV7-6	14	TRBJ2-1	-	once	CASSSRDWYNEQFF	TGTGCCAGCAGCTCCCGGGACTGGTACAATGAGCAGTTCTTC
TRBV19	15	TRBJ2-6	-	-	CASSSGRGGANVLTF	TGTGCCAGTAGCTCAGGTCGGGGAGGGGCCAACGTCCTGACTTTC
TRBV2	13	TRBJ1-2	TRBD1	-	CATLRGPYYGYTF	TGTGCCACCCTCAGGGGGCCGTACTATGGCTACACCTTC
TRBV7-9	16	TRBJ1-3	-	-	CSSSLVAGDSGNTIYF	TGTTCCAGCAGCTTAGTCGCGGGGGACTCTGGAAACACCATATATTTT
TRBV5-5	15	TRBJ1-4	-	-	CASSDSRGAGEKLFF	TGTGCCAGCAGCGATTCCAGGGGCGCAGGTGAAAAACTGTTTTTT
TRBV27	14	TRBJ2-7	-	-	CASSFRGSSYEQYF	TGTGCCAGCAGTTTCAGGGGCAGCTCCTACGAGCAGTACTTC
TRBV9	16	TRBJ2-3	TRBD2	-	CASSVAGGYGTDTQYF	TGTGCCAGCAGCGTAGCGGGAGGTTACGGCACAGATACGCAGTATTTT
TRBV19	12	TRBJ1-5	-	-	CASSFPRQPQHF	TGTGCCAGTAGTTTTCCCAGGCAGCCCCAGCATTTT
TRBV9	15	TRBJ2-1	TRBD2	-	CASSGRTSGRNEQFF	TGTGCCAGCAGCGGAAGGACTAGCGGGAGAAATGAGCAGTTCTTC
TRBV5-4	17	TRBJ2-2	TRBD1	-	CASSSLWDRGRAGELFF	TGTGCCAGCAGCTCCCTGTGGGACAGGGGTCGAGCCGGGGAGCTGTTTTTT
TRBV2	12	TRBJ1-5	-	once	CASNTAIEPQHF	TGTGCCAGCAATACCGCGATCGAGCCCCAGCATTTT
TRBV5-1	15	TRBJ2-1	TRBD2	-	CASRLGTSGSNEQFF	TGCGCCAGCAGACTGGGGACTAGCGGGAGTAATGAGCAGTTCTTC
TRBV7-3	14	TRBJ2-1	-	-	CASSWGASSNEQFF	TGTGCCAGCAGCTGGGGAGCTAGCTCCAATGAGCAGTTCTTC
TRBV5-6	14	TRBJ1-2	TRBD1	-	CASSGTGQYYGYTF	TGTGCCAGCAGCGGGACAGGGCAATACTATGGCTACACCTTC
TRBV2	13	TRBJ1-4	-	-	CASSETEGEKLFF	TGTGCCAGCAGTGAAACAGAGGGTGAAAAACTGTTTTTT
TRBV27	13	TRBJ1-1	-	-	CASSSTRVTEAFF	TGTGCCAGCAGTTCGACTCGCGTTACCGAAGCTTTCTTT
TRBV5-1	17	TRBJ1-4	TRBD1	-	CASSLGGQSATNEKLFF	TGCGCCAGCAGCTTGGGGGGACAGAGTGCAACTAATGAAAAACTGTTTTTT
TRBV2	14	TRBJ2-3	TRBD2	few	CASSEGLAGNTQYF	TGTGCCAGCAGTGAGGGGCTAGCGGGAAATACGCAGTATTTT
TRBV5-4	15	TRBJ1-3	TRBD1	-	CASSFIGTGGNTIYF	TGTGCCAGCAGCTTTATCGGGACAGGGGGAAACACCATATATTTT
TRBV29-1	16	TRBJ1-6	TRBD1	-	CSVEGTPGTDNSPLHF	TGCAGCGTTGAAGGCACCCCCGGGACAGATAATTCACCCCTCCACTTT
TRBV5-4	14	TRBJ1-1	TRBD1	-	CASSPPDRAGEAFF	TGTGCCAGCAGCCCTCCGGACAGGGCGGGTGAAGCTTTCTTT
TRBV5-5	14	TRBJ2-5	-	-	CASSLDLGQETQYF	TGTGCCAGCAGCTTGGACCTAGGCCAAGAGACCCAGTACTTC